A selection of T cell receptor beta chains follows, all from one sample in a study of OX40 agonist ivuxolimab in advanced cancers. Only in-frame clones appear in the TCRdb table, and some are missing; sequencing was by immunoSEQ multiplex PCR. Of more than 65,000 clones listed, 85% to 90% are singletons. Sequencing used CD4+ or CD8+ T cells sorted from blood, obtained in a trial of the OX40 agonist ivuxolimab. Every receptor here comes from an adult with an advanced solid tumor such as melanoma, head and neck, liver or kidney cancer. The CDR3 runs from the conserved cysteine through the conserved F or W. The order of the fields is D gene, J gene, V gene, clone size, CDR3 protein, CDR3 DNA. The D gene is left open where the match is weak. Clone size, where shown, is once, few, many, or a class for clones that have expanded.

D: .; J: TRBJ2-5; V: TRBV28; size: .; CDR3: CASSPHRVRQETQYF; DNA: TGTGCCAGCAGTCCGCACAGGGTCCGCCAAGAGACCCAGTACTTC
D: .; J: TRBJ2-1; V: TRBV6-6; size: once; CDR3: CASINRDTNEQFF; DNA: TGTGCCAGCATAAACCGGGACACCAATGAGCAGTTCTTC
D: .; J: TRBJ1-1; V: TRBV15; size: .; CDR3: CATSRDWDGTEAFF; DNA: TGTGCCACCAGCCGAGACTGGGATGGCACTGAAGCTTTCTTT
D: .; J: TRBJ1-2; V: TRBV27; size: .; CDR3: CATSLAGGQGYGYTF; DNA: TGTGCCACTTCACTAGCCGGGGGGCAGGGCTATGGCTACACCTTC
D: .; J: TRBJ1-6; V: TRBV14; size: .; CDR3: CASSQGRHNSPLHF; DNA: TGTGCCAGCAGCCAAGGACGCCATAATTCACCCCTCCACTTT
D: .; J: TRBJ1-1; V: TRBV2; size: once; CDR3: CASSAPSWGDTEAFF; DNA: TGTGCCAGCAGTGCGCCTAGTTGGGGTGACACTGAAGCTTTCTTT
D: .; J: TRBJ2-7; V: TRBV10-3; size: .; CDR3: CAISESMRSYEQYF; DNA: TGTGCCATCAGTGAGTCGATGAGGTCCTACGAGCAGTACTTC
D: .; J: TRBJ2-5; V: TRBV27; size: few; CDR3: CASSFRSPEGTQYF; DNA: TGTGCCAGCAGTTTTCGGTCTCCAGAGGGGACCCAGTACTTC
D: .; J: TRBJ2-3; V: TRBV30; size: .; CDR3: CAWSGRGSTDTQYF; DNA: TGTGCCTGGAGTGGAAGGGGGAGCACAGATACGCAGTATTTT
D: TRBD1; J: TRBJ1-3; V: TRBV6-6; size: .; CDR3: CASSPSGTAGNTIYF; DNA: TGTGCCAGCAGTCCCTCCGGGACAGCTGGAAACACCATATATTTT
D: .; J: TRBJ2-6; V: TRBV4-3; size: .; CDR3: CASSQDLGGSSYGGANVLTF; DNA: TGCGCCAGCAGCCAAGATCTCGGCGGTAGCTCGTACGGTGGGGCCAACGTCCTGACTTTC
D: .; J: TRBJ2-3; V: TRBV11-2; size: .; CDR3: CASSHSGGFADTQYF; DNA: TGTGCCAGCAGCCACTCTGGAGGGTTTGCAGATACGCAGTATTTT
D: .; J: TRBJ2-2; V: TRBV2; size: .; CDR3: CASSDELGAGELFF; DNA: TGTGCCAGCAGTGATGAATTAGGCGCCGGGGAGCTGTTTTTT
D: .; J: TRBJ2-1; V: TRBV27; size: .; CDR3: CASSAGQSQWAYNEQFF; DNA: TGTGCCAGCAGTGCCGGACAGTCACAATGGGCATACAATGAGCAGTTCTTC
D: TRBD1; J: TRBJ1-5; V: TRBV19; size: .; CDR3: CASSIARGPHQPQHF; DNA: TGTGCCAGTAGTATAGCAAGGGGGCCTCATCAGCCCCAGCATTTT
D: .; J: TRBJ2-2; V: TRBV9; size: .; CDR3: CASSVTTSSLGSELFF; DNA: TGTGCCAGCAGCGTAACAACCTCCTCCCTGGGATCGGAGCTGTTTTTT
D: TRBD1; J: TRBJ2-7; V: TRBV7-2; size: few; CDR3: CASSLVGQGTYEQYF; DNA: TGTGCCAGCAGCTTAGTGGGACAGGGCACGTACGAGCAGTACTTC
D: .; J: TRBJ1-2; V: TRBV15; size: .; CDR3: CATSREGSTNYGYTF; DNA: TGTGCCACCAGCAGAGAAGGCTCAACTAACTATGGCTACACCTTC
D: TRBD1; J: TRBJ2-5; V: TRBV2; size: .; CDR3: CASSDRGQQETQYF; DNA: TGTGCCAGCAGTGACAGGGGGCAACAAGAGACCCAGTACTTC
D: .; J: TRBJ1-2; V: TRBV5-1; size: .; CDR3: CASSLGSGEGYTF; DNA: TGCGCCAGCAGCTTGGGGTCAGGGGAGGGCTACACCTTC
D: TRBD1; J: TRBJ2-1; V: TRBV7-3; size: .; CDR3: CASSPLGQEPYNEQFF; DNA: TGTGCCAGCAGCCCGCTGGGACAGGAACCCTACAATGAGCAGTTCTTC
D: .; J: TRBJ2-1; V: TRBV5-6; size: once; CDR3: CASSPGKGDRNEQFF; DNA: TGTGCCAGCAGCCCCGGAAAGGGGGATCGGAATGAGCAGTTCTTC
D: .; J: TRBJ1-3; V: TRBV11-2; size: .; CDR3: CASSLLPGGSGNTIYF; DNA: TGTGCCAGCAGCTTATTGCCAGGCGGCTCTGGAAACACCATATATTTT
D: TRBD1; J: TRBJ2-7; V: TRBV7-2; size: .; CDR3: CASSSDRGAYEQYF; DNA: TGTGCCAGCAGCTCTGACAGGGGTGCCTACGAGCAGTACTTC